The 4 T cell receptor beta chains listed next were all sequenced from one sample in a study of T cell clonality in common variable immunodeficiency. Clones were read by immunoSEQ multiplex PCR, and TCRdb kept only the in-frame ones, dropping some. Altogether about 52,000 clones were found in the sample, and no singletons occur. The sample taken for sequencing was peripheral blood mononuclear cells. These receptors were taken from a person between 18 and 75 years old in good health.

This clone was recorded a few times. The read ends 3 residues shy of where the CDR3 ends; the end is completed using the germline J gene. The rearrangement links TRBV18 to TRBJ1-2; 7 bases fit TRBD1. The germline CDR1 and CDR2 sequences are KGHSH and LQKENI. The CDR3 has 17 residues. CDR3 region: CASSPSTSGGNRGDYTF. The covered CDR3 bases are TGTGCCAGCTCACCTTCGACTAGCGGGGGAAACAGGGGCGAC.

This clone was seen ten or more times. The read falls 3 residues short of the CDR3 end, and the missing part is taken from the germline J gene. The chain uses TRBV2 and TRBJ1-1, with a possible D match to TRBD1 (5 bases). CDR3 length: 13 amino acids. Germline lookup yields CDR1 SNHLY and CDR2 FYNNEI. V lost 5 bases to trimming and J lost 3 bases, with 10 bases between them. The CDR3 sequence is CASSKGRDTEAFF. The sequenced part of the CDR3 DNA is TGTGCCAGCAGTAAGGGGCGCGACACTGAA.

This clone was observed at least ten times. The read terminates 3 residues ahead of where the CDR3 ends, so the germline J gene completes it. The chain is built from TRBV7-6 and TRBJ2-7, with D possibly matching TRBD2 (6 bases). The V end lost 1 base, the J end lost 2 bases, and 15 bases lay between the germline ends. Germline V gene lookup returns CDR1 SGHVS and CDR2 FNYEAQ. There are 16 residues in the CDR3. CDR3 bases read: TGTGCCAGCAGCTTAGAGGGTGGCGGGGAGGCCTACGAG. The encoded protein is CASSLEGGGEAYE. The entire CDR3 reads CASSLEGGGEAYEQYF.

This clone was seen more than once but under ten times. The read stops 3 residues short of the end of the CDR3; the missing end is completed from the germline J gene. The J gene is TRBJ2-5, the V gene TRBV2; TRBD2 agrees at 10 bases. The germline V gene encodes CDR1 SNHLY and CDR2 FYNNEI. V was pared by 6 bases and J by 7 bases, with 14 bases of the junction left unmatched. The CDR3 totals 16 residues. The CDR3 loop is CASRDRVASGGGTQYF. The CDR3 DNA, read in part, is TGTGCCAGCAGGGACAGGGTTGCTAGCGGGGGAGGGACC.